Sequencing of this T cell receptor beta chain was carried out in a study of beta chain features in type 1 diabetes. The study reverse transcribed the entire isolated RNA, so it sequenced expressed TCRB transcripts. TCRdb's copy holds only in-frame clones and misses some; the assay was immunoSEQ multiplex PCR. This sample yields hundreds of thousands of clones, of which roughly 70% are seen a single time; about 0.05% belongs to the top ten. CDR1 ENHRY and CDR2 SYGVKD come from the germline V gene. The V segment lost 6 bases and the J segment 6 bases; nucleotides outside the gene matches: 6. The CDR3 extends over 14 amino acids. One heparinised blood draw, averaging roughly 120 mL, came from each donor. Purity above 95% was achieved in all sorted populations.

The clonotype originates from a young man in good health. Sequencing was done on a sample of naive CD4+ T cells from blood. The chain links TRBV10-3 to TRBJ2-5; 11 bases match TRBD2. In DNA, the CDR3 is TGTGCCATCAGCGGGACTAGCGGTACACAGACCCAGTACTTC. Translation: CAISGTSGTQTQYF.